The entry below describes one TCR beta chain. Its target is not known. The data were taken from a study of T cell therapy after organ transplantation. The table came from immunoSEQ multiplex PCR; TCRdb's copy has only in-frame clones and leaves some out. The sample lists 50,000 or so clones, 94% occurring once. The CDR3 runs 15 residues. The V end was cut by 1 base, the J end by 2 bases, with 9 bases between. CDR1 and CDR2 (germline): LNHDA, SQIVND (reference sequence). Broader study findings: Post-therapy CD8 clonality change correlated inversely with pretherapy clonality.

The sequence was collected from a human patient who had received a solid organ transplant and had CMV disease. The J gene is TRBJ2-1, the V gene TRBV19; tentatively, D is TRBD1 or TRBD2 (5 bases each). Specimen: CD8+ T cells from blood, collected before autologous CMV-specific T cell therapy. The CDR3 DNA sequence: TGTGCCAGTAGTATAGTTGGGGGTCCCTACAATGAGCAGTTCTTC. Protein product: CASSIVGGPYNEQFF.